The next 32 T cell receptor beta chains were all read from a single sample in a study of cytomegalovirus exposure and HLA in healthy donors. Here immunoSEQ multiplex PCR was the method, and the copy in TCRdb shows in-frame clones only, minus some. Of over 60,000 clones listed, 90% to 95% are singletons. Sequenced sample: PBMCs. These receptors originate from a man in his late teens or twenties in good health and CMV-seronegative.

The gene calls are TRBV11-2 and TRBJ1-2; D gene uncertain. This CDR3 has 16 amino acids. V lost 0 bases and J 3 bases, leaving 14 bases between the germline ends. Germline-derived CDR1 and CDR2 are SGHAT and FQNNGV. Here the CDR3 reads CASSLESSAGYYGYTF. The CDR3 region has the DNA TGTGCCAGCAGCTTAGAATCATCGGCCGGGTACTATGGCTACACCTTC.

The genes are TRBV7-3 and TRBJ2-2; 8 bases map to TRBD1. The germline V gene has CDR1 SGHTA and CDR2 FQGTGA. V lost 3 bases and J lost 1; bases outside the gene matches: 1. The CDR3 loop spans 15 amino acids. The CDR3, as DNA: TGTGCCAGCAGCTTCGACAGGGGGAACACCGGGGAGCTGTTTTTT. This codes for CASSFDRGNTGELFF.

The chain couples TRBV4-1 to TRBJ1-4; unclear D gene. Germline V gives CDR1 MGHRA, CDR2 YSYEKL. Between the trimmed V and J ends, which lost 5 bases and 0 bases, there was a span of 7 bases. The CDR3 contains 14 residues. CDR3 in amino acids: CASSSVATNEKLFF. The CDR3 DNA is TGCGCCAGCAGCTCAGTTGCAACTAATGAAAAACTGTTTTTT.

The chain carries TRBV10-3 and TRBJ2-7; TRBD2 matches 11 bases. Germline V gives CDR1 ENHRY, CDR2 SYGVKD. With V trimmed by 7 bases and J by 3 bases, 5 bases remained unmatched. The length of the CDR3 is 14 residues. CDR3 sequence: CAIMASGGYYEQYF. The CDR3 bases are TGTGCCATCATGGCTAGCGGGGGGTACTACGAGCAGTACTTC.

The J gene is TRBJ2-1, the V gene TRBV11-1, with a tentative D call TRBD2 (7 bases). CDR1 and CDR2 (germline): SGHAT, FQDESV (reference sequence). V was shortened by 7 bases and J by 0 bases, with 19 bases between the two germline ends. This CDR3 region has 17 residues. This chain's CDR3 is CASIGRGAGSSYNEQFF. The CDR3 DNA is TGTGCCAGCATTGGACGGGGGGCCGGAAGCTCCTACAATGAGCAGTTCTTC.

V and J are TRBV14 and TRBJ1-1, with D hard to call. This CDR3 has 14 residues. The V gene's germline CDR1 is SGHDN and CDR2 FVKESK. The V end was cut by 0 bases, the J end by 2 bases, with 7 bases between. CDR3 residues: CASSQDQVNTEAFF. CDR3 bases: TGTGCCAGCAGCCAAGATCAGGTAAACACTGAAGCTTTCTTT.

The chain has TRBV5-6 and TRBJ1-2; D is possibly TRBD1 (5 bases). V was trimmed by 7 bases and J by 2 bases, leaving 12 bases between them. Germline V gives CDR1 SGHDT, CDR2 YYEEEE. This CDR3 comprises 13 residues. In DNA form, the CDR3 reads TGTGCCAGCCAATTACAGGAAAACTATGGCTACACCTTC. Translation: CASQLQENYGYTF. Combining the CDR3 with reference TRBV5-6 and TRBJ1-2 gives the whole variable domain DAGVTQSPTHLIKTRGQQVTLRCSPKSGHDTVSWYQQALGQGPQFIFQYYEEEERQRGNFPDRFSGHQFPNYSSELNVNALLLGDSALYLCASQLQENYGYTFGSGTRLTVV.

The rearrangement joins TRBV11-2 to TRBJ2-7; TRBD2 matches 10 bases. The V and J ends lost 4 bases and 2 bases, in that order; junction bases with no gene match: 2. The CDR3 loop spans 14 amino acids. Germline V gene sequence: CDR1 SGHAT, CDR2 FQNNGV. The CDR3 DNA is TGTGCCAGCAGCTCGAGCGGGGGGGCCTACGAGCAGTACTTC. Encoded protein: CASSSSGGAYEQYF.

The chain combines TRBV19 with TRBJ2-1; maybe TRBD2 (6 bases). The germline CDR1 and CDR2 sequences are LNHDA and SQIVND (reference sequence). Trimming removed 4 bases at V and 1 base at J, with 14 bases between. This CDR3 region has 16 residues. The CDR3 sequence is CASSTTIGGSYNEQFF. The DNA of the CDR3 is TGTGCCAGTAGTACAACAATCGGGGGTTCCTACAATGAGCAGTTCTTC.

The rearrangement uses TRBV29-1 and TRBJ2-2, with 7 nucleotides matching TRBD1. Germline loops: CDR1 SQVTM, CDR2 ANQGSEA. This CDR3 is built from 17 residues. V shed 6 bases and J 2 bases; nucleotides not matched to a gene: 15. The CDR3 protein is CSVQRSTGLVNTGELFF. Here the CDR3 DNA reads TGCAGCGTCCAGCGGTCGACAGGGCTGGTTAACACCGGGGAGCTGTTTTTT.

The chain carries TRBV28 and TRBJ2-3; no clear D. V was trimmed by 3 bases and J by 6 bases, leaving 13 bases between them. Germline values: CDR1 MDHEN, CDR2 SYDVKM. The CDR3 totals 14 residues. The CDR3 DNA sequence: TGTGCCAGCAGTTTGGGTGGGCCGTTTGATACGCAGTATTTT. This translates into CASSLGGPFDTQYF. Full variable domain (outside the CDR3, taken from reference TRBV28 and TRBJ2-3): DVKVTQSSRYLVKRTGEKVFLECVQDMDHENMFWYRQDPGLGLRLIYFSYDVKMKEKGDIPEGYSVSREKKERFSLILESASTNQTSMYLCASSLGGPFDTQYFGPGTRLTVL.

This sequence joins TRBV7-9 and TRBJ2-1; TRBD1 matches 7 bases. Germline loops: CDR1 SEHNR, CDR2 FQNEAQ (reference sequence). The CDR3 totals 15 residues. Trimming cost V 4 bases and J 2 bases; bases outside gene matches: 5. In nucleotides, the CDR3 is TGTGCCAGCAGCTCCCCGGGACAGACCTACAATGAGCAGTTCTTC. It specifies CASSSPGQTYNEQFF.

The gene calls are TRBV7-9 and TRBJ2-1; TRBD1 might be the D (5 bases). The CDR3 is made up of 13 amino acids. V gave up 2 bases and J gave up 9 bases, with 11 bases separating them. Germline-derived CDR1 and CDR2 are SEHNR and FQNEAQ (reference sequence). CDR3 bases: TGTGCCAGCAGCTTACGACAGACGAGTGAGCAGTTCTTC. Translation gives CASSLRQTSEQFF.

CDR3: CSVEDSLTYEQYF. The CDR3 DNA follows: TGCAGCGTCGAGGACAGCCTTACCTACGAGCAGTACTTC. The J gene is TRBJ2-7, the V gene TRBV29-1, with D possibly being TRBD1 (6 bases). The length of the CDR3 is 13 residues. V was pared by 6 bases and J by 2 bases, with 14 bases between. Germline-derived CDR1 and CDR2 are SQVTM and ANQGSEA.

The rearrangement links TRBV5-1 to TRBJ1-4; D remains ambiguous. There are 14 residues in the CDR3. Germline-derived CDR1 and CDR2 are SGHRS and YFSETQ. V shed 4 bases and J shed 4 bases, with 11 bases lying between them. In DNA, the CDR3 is TGCGCCAGCAGCCTCCGGGATCTTAATGAAAAACTGTTTTTT. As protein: CASSLRDLNEKLFF.

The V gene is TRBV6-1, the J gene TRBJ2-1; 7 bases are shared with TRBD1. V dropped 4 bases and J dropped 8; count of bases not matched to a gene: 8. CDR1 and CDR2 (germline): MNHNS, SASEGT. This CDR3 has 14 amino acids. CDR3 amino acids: CASSGETGIDEQFF. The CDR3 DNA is TGTGCCAGCAGTGGTGAGACAGGGATCGATGAGCAGTTCTTC.

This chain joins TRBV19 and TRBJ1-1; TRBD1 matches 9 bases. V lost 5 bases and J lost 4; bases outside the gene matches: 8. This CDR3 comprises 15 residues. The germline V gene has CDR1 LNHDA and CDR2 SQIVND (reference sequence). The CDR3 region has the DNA TGTGCCAGTAGTGCCAAGACAGGGGGGGCCACTGAAGCTTTCTTT. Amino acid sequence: CASSAKTGGATEAFF.

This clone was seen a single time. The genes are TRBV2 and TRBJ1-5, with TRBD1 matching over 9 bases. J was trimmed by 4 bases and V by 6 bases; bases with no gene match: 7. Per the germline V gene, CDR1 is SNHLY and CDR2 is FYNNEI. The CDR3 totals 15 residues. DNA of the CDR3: TGTGCCAGCAGCCAAGACAGGGGGTCAAATCAGCCCCAGCATTTT. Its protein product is CASSQDRGSNQPQHF.

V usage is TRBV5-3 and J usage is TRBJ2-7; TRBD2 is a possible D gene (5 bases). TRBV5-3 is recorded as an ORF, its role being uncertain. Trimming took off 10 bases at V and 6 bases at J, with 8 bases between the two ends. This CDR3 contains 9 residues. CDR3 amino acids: CAGEGEQYF. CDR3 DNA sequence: TGTGCCGGAGAGGGCGAGCAGTACTTC.

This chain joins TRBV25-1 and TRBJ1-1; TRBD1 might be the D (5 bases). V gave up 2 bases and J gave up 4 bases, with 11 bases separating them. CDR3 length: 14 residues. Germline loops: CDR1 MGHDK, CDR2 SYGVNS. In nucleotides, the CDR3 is TGTGCCAGCAGTGAAGGGGGGGTCGGCACTGAAGCTTTCTTT. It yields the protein CASSEGGVGTEAFF.

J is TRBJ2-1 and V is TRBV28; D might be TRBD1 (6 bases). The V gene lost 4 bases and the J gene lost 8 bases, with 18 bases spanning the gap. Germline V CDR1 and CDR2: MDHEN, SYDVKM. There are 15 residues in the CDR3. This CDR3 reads CASSYTDRPPHEQFF. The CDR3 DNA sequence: TGTGCCAGCAGTTACACCGACAGGCCCCCCCATGAGCAGTTCTTC. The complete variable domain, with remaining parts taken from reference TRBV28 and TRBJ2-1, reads DVKVTQSSRYLVKRTGEKVFLECVQDMDHENMFWYRQDPGLGLRLIYFSYDVKMKEKGDIPEGYSVSREKKERFSLILESASTNQTSMYLCASSYTDRPPHEQFFGPGTRLTVL.

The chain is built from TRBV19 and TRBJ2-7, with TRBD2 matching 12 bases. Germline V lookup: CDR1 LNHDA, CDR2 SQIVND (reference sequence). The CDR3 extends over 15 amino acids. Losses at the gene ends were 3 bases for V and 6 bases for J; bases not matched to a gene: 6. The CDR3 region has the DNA TGTGCCAGTAGTATCCAACTAGCGGGGGGTGGCGAGCAGTACTTC. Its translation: CASSIQLAGGGEQYF.

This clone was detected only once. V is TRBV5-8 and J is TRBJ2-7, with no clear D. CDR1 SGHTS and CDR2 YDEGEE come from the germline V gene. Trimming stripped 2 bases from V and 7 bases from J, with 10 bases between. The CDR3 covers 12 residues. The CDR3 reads CASSLRRREQYF. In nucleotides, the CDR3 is TGTGCCAGCAGCTTACGAAGGCGGGAGCAGTACTTC. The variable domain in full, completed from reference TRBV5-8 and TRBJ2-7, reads EAGVTQSPTHLIKTRGQQATLRCSPISGHTSVYWYQQALGLGLQFLLWYDEGEERNRGNFPPRFSGRQFPNYSSELNVNALELEDSALYLCASSLRRREQYFGPGTRLTVT.

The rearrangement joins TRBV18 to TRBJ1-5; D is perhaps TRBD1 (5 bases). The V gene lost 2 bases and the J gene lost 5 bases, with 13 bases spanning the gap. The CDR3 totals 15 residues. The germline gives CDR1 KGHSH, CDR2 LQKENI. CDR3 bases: TGTGCCAGCTCACCAGGCCAGGGTGGGTATCAGCCCCAGCATTTT. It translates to CASSPGQGGYQPQHF. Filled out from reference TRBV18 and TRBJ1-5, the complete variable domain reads NAGVMQNPRHLVRRRGQEARLRCSPMKGHSHVYWYRQLPEEGLKFMVYLQKENIIDESGMPKERFSAEFPKEGPSILRIQQVVRGDSAAYFCASSPGQGGYQPQHFGDGTRLSIL.

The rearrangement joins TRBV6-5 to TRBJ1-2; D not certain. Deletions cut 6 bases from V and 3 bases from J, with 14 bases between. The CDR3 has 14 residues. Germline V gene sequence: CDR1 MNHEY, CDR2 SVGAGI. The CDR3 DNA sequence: TGTGCCAGCAGCAAAAGGGAGGTAGACTATGGCTACACCTTC. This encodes CASSKREVDYGYTF.

The CDR3 spells CASSDGWGSGGRLAKNIQYF. For the CDR3, the DNA is TGTGCCAGCAGTGATGGATGGGGGAGCGGGGGGAGACTAGCCAAAAACATTCAGTACTTC. The V gene is TRBV6-4, the J gene TRBJ2-4; 9 bases are shared with TRBD2. Losses at the gene ends were 3 bases for V and 0 bases for J; bases not matched to a gene: 15. Germline assignment: CDR1 MRHNA and CDR2 SNTAGT. The CDR3 covers 20 residues.

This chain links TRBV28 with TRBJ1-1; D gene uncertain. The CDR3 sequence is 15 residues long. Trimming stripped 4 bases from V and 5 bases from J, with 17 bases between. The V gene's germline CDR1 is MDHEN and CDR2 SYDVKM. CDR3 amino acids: CASSSPGEVKTEAFF. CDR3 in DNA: TGTGCCAGCAGTTCCCCCGGGGAGGTCAAGACTGAAGCTTTCTTT.

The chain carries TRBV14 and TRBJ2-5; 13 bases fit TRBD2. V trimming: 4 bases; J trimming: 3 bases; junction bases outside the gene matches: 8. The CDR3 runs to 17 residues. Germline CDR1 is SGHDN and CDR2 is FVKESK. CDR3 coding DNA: TGTGCCAGCAGCCCGAACCCGACTAGCGGGGGGAAAGAGACCCAGTACTTC. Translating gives CASSPNPTSGGKETQYF.

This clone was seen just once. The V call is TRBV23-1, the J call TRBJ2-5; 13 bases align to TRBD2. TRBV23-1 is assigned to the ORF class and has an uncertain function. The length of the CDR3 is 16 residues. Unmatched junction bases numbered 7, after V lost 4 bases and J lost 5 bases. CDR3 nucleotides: TGCGCCAGCAGTCGACTAGCGGGGGGCCTGGAGGAGACCCAGTACTTC. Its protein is CASSRLAGGLEETQYF.

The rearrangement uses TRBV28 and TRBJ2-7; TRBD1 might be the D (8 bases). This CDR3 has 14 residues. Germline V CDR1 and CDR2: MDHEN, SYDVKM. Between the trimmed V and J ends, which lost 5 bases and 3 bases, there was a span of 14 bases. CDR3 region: CASSKQGGYYEQYF. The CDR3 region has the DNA TGTGCCAGCAGTAAACAGGGGGGGTACTACGAGCAGTACTTC.

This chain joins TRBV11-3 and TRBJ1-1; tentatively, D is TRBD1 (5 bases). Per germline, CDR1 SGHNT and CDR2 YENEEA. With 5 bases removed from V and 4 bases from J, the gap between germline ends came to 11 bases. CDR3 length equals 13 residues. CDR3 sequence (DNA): TGTGCCAGCAGCCATGGGGGGAGCACTGAAGCTTTCTTT. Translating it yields CASSHGGSTEAFF. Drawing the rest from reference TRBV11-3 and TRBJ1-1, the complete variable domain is EAGVVQSPRYKIIEKKQPVAFWCNPISGHNTLYWYLQNLGQGPELLIRYENEEAVDDSQLPKDRFSAERLKGVDSTLKIQPAELGDSAVYLCASSHGGSTEAFFGQGTRLTVV.

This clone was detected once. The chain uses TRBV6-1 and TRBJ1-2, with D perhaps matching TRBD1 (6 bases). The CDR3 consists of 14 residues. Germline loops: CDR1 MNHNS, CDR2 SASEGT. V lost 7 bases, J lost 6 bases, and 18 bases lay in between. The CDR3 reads CASILDRGADGYTF. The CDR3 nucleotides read TGTGCCAGCATCCTAGACCGGGGGGCGGATGGCTACACCTTC.